The next 12 T cell receptor beta chains were all read from a single sample in a study of shared clonotypes between healthy human individuals. Sequencing was performed with immunoSEQ multiplex PCR; in TCRdb, only in-frame clones are kept and a portion is missing. In the table there are about 2.1 million clones, just under 95% of which are singletons. Naive CD8 cells lacked CD45RO, underwent positive selection for CCR7 and left out terminally differentiated effector memory CD45RA+ cells. The material sequenced was naive CD8+ T cells from PBMCs. All receptors derive from a man younger than 35 in good health. Some clones in this sample may be carry-over from other donors' samples.

The rearrangement joins TRBV2 to TRBJ2-5, with D perhaps TRBD1 or TRBD2 (7 bases each). The V end was cut by 8 bases, the J end by 4 bases, with 14 bases between. The CDR3 has 13 amino acids. Per the germline V gene, CDR1 is SNHLY and CDR2 is FYNNEI. The CDR3 nucleotides read TGTGCCAGCGGAGACAGGGAGGGAGAGACCCAGTACTTC. It is translated as CASGDREGETQYF.

The V and J genes are TRBV28 and TRBJ2-7; D might be TRBD1 or TRBD2, each matching 5 bases. V lost 6 bases and J 2 bases, leaving 11 bases between the germline ends. This CDR3 is built from 13 residues. The germline V gene encodes CDR1 MDHEN and CDR2 SYDVKM. CDR3 sequence (DNA): TGTGCCAGCAGCGAGAGGGGACCCTACGAGCAGTACTTC. Translating it yields CASSERGPYEQYF.

V usage is TRBV6-5 and J usage is TRBJ1-1; D remains unclear. Trimming took 0 bases from V and 1 from J, leaving 12 bases between them. CDR1 MNHEY and CDR2 SVGAGI come from the germline V gene. The CDR3 length is 16 residues. CDR3 in amino acids: CASSYSRGYGNTEAFF. DNA of the CDR3: TGTGCCAGCAGTTACTCACGGGGATACGGGAACACTGAAGCTTTCTTT.

This chain joins TRBV7-9 and TRBJ2-1, with 11 bases matching TRBD2. The CDR3 loop spans 16 amino acids. The V segment lost 5 bases and the J segment 4 bases; nucleotides outside the gene matches: 7. From germline, CDR1 is SEHNR and CDR2 FQNEAQ (reference sequence). The CDR3: CASSHPTSGSYNEQFF. CDR3 DNA sequence: TGTGCCAGCAGCCACCCAACTAGCGGGAGTTACAATGAGCAGTTCTTC.

This chain connects TRBV7-8 to TRBJ1-4; D is unresolved. The CDR3 totals 15 residues. Trimming pared 5 bases from V and 4 bases from J, leaving 14 bases between. Germline CDR1 is SGHVS and CDR2 is FQNEAQ. The CDR3 loop is CASSLGRNFNEKLFF. CDR3 bases: TGTGCCAGCAGCCTCGGACGGAATTTTAATGAAAAACTGTTTTTT.

The chain is built from TRBV2 and TRBJ2-7, with 9 positions matching TRBD1. Unmatched junction bases numbered 7, after V lost 5 bases and J lost 5 bases. This CDR3 spans 14 amino acids. CDR1 and CDR2 from the germline V gene are SNHLY and FYNNEI. The CDR3 region is CASSLQGAENEQYF. CDR3 nucleotide sequence: TGTGCCAGCAGTCTACAGGGGGCAGAGAACGAGCAGTACTTC.

V and J are TRBV6-1 and TRBJ2-7, with TRBD2 matching over 11 bases. Losses at the gene ends were 2 bases for V and 1 base for J; bases not matched to a gene: 7. Germline assignment: CDR1 MNHNS and CDR2 SASEGT. The CDR3 consists of 17 residues. The CDR3 DNA reads TGTGCCAGCAGTGAATTATATGGGACTAGCGGATCCTACGAGCAGTACTTC. Translation: CASSELYGTSGSYEQYF.

The chain combines TRBV7-9 with TRBJ1-2; D is undetermined. Germline V gene sequence: CDR1 SEHNR, CDR2 FQNEAQ (reference sequence). Trimming left V 5 bases short and J 2 bases short, with 18 bases between. The CDR3 runs 16 residues. The CDR3 DNA reads as TGTGCCAGCAGCCCGGACTCGTTTGGGTCGAACTATGGCTACACCTTC. Its translation is CASSPDSFGSNYGYTF.

Of note for this clone: Other DNA sequences of this sample code for an identical CDR3. The CDR3: CASSVTGGSYEQYF. The CDR3 nucleotides are TGTGCCAGCAGCGTGACAGGGGGCTCCTACGAGCAGTACTTC. V is TRBV9 and J is TRBJ2-7, with TRBD1 matching over 9 bases. This CDR3 contains 14 residues. V trimming: 2 bases; J trimming: 0 bases; junction bases outside the gene matches: 0. Germline V lookup: CDR1 SGDLS, CDR2 YYNGEE.

The chain is built from TRBV15 and TRBJ2-1; D may be TRBD2 (6 bases). The germline V gene has CDR1 LNHNV and CDR2 YYDKDF (reference sequence). CDR3 length equals 15 residues. Trimming took 3 bases from V and 7 from J, leaving 16 bases between them. CDR3 region: CATSSGPEGRNEQFF. CDR3 bases: TGTGCCACCAGCAGTGGCCCGGAAGGGAGGAATGAGCAGTTCTTC.

The chain is built from TRBV28 and TRBJ2-1; 12 bases are a match to TRBD2. This CDR3 has 15 amino acids. Per the germline V gene, CDR1 is MDHEN and CDR2 is SYDVKM. The trim removed 5 bases at V and 8 bases at J, leaving 7 bases unmatched. Written as DNA, the CDR3 is TGTGCCAGCAGTCGACTAGCGGGAGAGGTAGATGAGCAGTTCTTC. It translates to CASSRLAGEVDEQFF.

The CDR3 DNA sequence: TGTGCCAGCAGCCCCCGCGGGGCTGACGAGCAGTACTTC. It codes for CASSPRGADEQYF. The rearrangement links TRBV7-9 to TRBJ2-7, with a tentative D call TRBD2 (6 bases). CDR1 is SEHNR and CDR2 is FQNEAQ in the germline V gene (reference sequence). The CDR3 loop spans 13 amino acids. Trimming left V 5 bases short and J 5 bases short, with 13 bases between. Combining the CDR3 with reference TRBV7-9 and TRBJ2-7 gives the whole variable domain DTGVSQNPRHKITKRGQNVTFRCDPISEHNRLYWYRQTLGQGPEFLTYFQNEAQLEKSRLLSDRFSAERPKGSFSTLEIQRTEQGDSAMYLCASSPRGADEQYFGPGTRLTVT.